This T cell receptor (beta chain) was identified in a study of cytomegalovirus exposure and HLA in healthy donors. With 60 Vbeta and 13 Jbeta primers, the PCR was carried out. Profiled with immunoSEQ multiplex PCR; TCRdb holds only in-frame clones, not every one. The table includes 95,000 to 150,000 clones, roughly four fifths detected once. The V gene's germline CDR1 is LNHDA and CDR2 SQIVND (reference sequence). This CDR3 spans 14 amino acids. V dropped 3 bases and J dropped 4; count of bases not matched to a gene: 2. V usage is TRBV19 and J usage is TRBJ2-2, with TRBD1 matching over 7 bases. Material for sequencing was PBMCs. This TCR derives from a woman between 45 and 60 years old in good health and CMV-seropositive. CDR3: CASSIGQATGELFF. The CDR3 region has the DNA TGTGCCAGTAGTATTGGACAGGCCACCGGGGAGCTGTTTTTT.